The 20 T cell receptor beta chains listed next were all sequenced from one sample in a study of beta chain features in type 1 diabetes. The study, taken as a whole, reports: A moderate, significant TCRB CDR3 shortening appeared in type 1 diabetes across four CD4+ subsets.

The entirety of the isolated RNA underwent reverse transcription, so expressed TCRB transcripts were sequenced. Sequenced by immunoSEQ multiplex PCR; TCRdb stores in-frame clones only, minus some. The profile shows 240,000 or so clones, approximately 15% of them singletons. Their antigen targets remain unknown. Sample: naive CD4+ T cells from blood. These receptors originate from a young man with type 1 diabetes.

J is TRBJ1-2 and V is TRBV2, with D uncertain. CDR1 SNHLY and CDR2 FYNNEI come from the germline V gene. The CDR3 loop spans 11 amino acids. V dropped 1 base and J dropped 7 bases, with 4 bases sitting between them. CDR3 amino acids: CASSEGAGYTF. The DNA of the CDR3 is TGTGCCAGCAGTGAAGGGGCTGGCTACACCTTC.

In this sample, this clone turned up a few times. The gene calls are TRBV5-4 and TRBJ1-1; weak D call: TRBD1 (6 bases). With 4 bases removed from V and 7 bases from J, the gap between germline ends came to 17 bases. Germline V gene lookup returns CDR1 SGHNT and CDR2 YYREEE (reference sequence). CDR3 length: 14 amino acids. The CDR3 sequence is CASSPGGGRDEAFF. CDR3 sequence (DNA): TGTGCCAGCAGCCCGGGCGGGGGCAGGGATGAAGCTTTCTTT.

The V call is TRBV4-1, the J call TRBJ2-5; TRBD2 matches at 11 bases. Germline V gene sequence: CDR1 MGHRA, CDR2 YSYEKL. J lost 1 base, V lost 4 bases, and 5 bases had no gene match. CDR3 length: 16 residues. The CDR3 is CASSRPGLAAQETQYF. The CDR3, as DNA: TGCGCCAGCAGCCGGCCGGGACTAGCGGCCCAAGAGACCCAGTACTTC.

There are a few counts of this clone. CDR3: CAWNRHPSGSPLHF. DNA for the CDR3: TGTGCCTGGAACCGCCACCCGAGCGGTTCACCCCTCCACTTT. V usage is TRBV30 and J usage is TRBJ1-6, with D unclear. The germline V gene encodes CDR1 GTSNPN and CDR2 SVGIG (reference sequence). With 4 bases removed from V and 9 bases from J, the gap between germline ends came to 16 bases. The CDR3 spans 14 residues.

This clone turned up a few times. The CDR3 protein is CASSLVGASGSYEQYF. The CDR3, as DNA: TGCGCCAGCAGCTTAGTGGGGGCTAGCGGTTCCTACGAGCAGTACTTC. The V call is TRBV5-1, the J call TRBJ2-7; weak D call: TRBD2 (7 bases). Germline CDR1 is SGHRS and CDR2 is YFSETQ. Trimming took 2 bases from V and 1 from J, leaving 16 bases between them. This CDR3 is 16 amino acids long.

In its sample, this clone was seen a few times. This sequence joins TRBV21-1 and TRBJ2-5; the DNA was not used to check the table's D call, TRBD2. TRBV21-1 is an annotated pseudogene. This CDR3 contains 19 residues. CDR3 DNA: TGTGCCAGCAGCACATTAGCGGGAGGGCCAACTAGGTTCGTCGAGACCCAGTACTTC. Amino acids: CASSTLAGGPTRFVETQYF.

The V and J genes are TRBV18 and TRBJ1-1, with a tentative D call TRBD1 (6 bases). CDR3 length equals 15 residues. CDR1 KGHSH and CDR2 LQKENI come from the germline V gene. Trimming removed 3 bases from V and 0 bases from J, with 11 bases in between. The CDR3 region has the DNA TGTGCCAGCTCACCTCCTGGGACACTGAACACTGAAGCTTTCTTT. This encodes CASSPPGTLNTEAFF.

There are a few counts of this clone. This chain joins TRBV6-6 and TRBJ2-7, with D perhaps matching TRBD1 (6 bases). The CDR3 is 15 residues long. The V end was cut by 6 bases, the J end by 3 bases, with 18 bases between. Per the germline V gene, CDR1 is MNHNY and CDR2 is SVGAGI (reference sequence). CDR3 nucleotides: TGTGCCAGCAGAGACACCGGGACAATTTTCTACGAGCAGTACTTC. Amino acid sequence: CASRDTGTIFYEQYF.

There are a few counts of this clone. The chain links TRBV5-1 to TRBJ2-3; D call uncertain. Trimming stripped 5 bases from V and 5 bases from J, with 9 bases between. The CDR3 length is 12 residues. The germline CDR1 and CDR2 sequences are SGHRS and YFSETQ. CDR3 sequence (DNA): TGCGCCAGCAGTTCACAGAAAGATACGCAGTATTTT. It specifies CASSSQKDTQYF. Full variable domain (missing parts from reference TRBV5-1 and TRBJ2-3): KAGVTQTPRYLIKTRGQQVTLSCSPISGHRSVSWYQQTPGQGLQFLFEYFSETQRNKGNFPGRFSGRQFSNSRSEMNVSTLELGDSALYLCASSSQKDTQYFGPGTRLTVL.

This clone was counted only a few times. V usage is TRBV5-1 and J usage is TRBJ1-4, with TRBD1 matching over 7 bases. Germline assignment: CDR1 SGHRS and CDR2 YFSETQ. With 5 bases clipped from V and 0 bases from J, the junction kept 7 bases outside the gene matches. This CDR3 contains 16 residues. This CDR3 is CASRLGQLATNEKLFF. In nucleotides, the CDR3 is TGCGCCAGCAGGCTGGGACAGCTTGCAACTAATGAAAAACTGTTTTTT.

This chain uses TRBV7-2 with TRBJ2-1, with D tentatively TRBD2 (5 bases). The V gene lost 1 base and the J gene lost 8 bases, with 15 bases spanning the gap. The germline gives CDR1 SGHTA, CDR2 FQGNSA. CDR3 length equals 15 residues. The CDR3 DNA reads TGTGCCAGCAGCTTAGATCGTAGAGGGTATGATGAGCAGTTCTTC. It yields the protein CASSLDRRGYDEQFF.

A few counts support this clone. The chain combines TRBV7-6 with TRBJ2-1, with 12 bases identical to TRBD2. V lost 5 bases to trimming and J lost 4 bases; unmatched junction nucleotides: 6. The CDR3 contains 16 residues. The V gene's germline CDR1 is SGHVS and CDR2 FNYEAQ. CDR3 DNA: TGTGCCAGCAGCACCCTGACTAGCGGGGGTTACAATGAGCAGTTCTTC. Its protein product is CASSTLTSGGYNEQFF.

This clone was observed a few times. This rearrangement joins TRBV6-5 to TRBJ2-5; D perhaps matches TRBD1 (6 bases). Trimming stripped 2 bases from V and 5 bases from J, with 6 bases between. Germline V gene data show CDR1 as MNHEY and CDR2 as SVGAGI. The CDR3 has 12 amino acids. DNA of the CDR3: TGTGCCAGCAGTTACAGGGGGGAGACCCAGTACTTC. It encodes CASSYRGETQYF.

This clone was seen only a few times. This chain links TRBV6-6 with TRBJ2-1; a possible D gene is TRBD2 (5 bases). Germline values: CDR1 MNHNY, CDR2 SVGAGI (reference sequence). This CDR3 comprises 13 residues. V was trimmed by 4 bases and J by 5 bases, leaving 9 bases between them. CDR3: CASSSAGDNEQFF. The CDR3 DNA is TGTGCCAGCAGTTCCGCCGGGGACAATGAGCAGTTCTTC.

This clone was detected a few times. CDR3 nucleotide sequence: TGTGCCAGCAGCGGGACCGGGACTTTCACAGATACGCAGTATTTT. The encoded protein is CASSGTGTFTDTQYF. The V call is TRBV7-2, the J call TRBJ2-3, with D possibly being TRBD2 (6 bases). The CDR3 covers 15 residues. Germline assignment: CDR1 SGHTA and CDR2 FQGNSA. Trimming cost V 5 bases and J 2 bases, with 14 bases left between them.

This clone was observed a handful of times. The chain has TRBV6-6 and TRBJ2-3; maybe TRBD1 (5 bases). This CDR3 has 15 residues. Germline V gene data show CDR1 as MNHNY and CDR2 as SVGAGI (reference sequence). V was shortened by 5 bases and J by 7 bases, with 19 bases between the two germline ends. This chain's CDR3 is CASSGAAVQSHTQYF. CDR3 bases: TGTGCCAGCAGTGGGGCGGCGGTCCAGAGCCATACGCAGTATTTT.

J is TRBJ1-2 and V is TRBV11-3; TRBD1 matches at 7 bases. Losses at the gene ends were 0 bases for V and 7 bases for J; bases not matched to a gene: 11. Germline values: CDR1 SGHNT, CDR2 YENEEA. CDR3 length equals 16 residues. The CDR3 reads CASSLDGTGEEGGYTF. CDR3 sequence (DNA): TGTGCCAGCAGCTTAGACGGCACAGGGGAAGAGGGTGGCTACACCTTC. Combining the CDR3 with reference TRBV11-3 and TRBJ1-2 gives the whole variable domain EAGVVQSPRYKIIEKKQPVAFWCNPISGHNTLYWYLQNLGQGPELLIRYENEEAVDDSQLPKDRFSAERLKGVDSTLKIQPAELGDSAVYLCASSLDGTGEEGGYTFGSGTRLTVV.

The V call is TRBV28, the J call TRBJ2-2, with D perhaps TRBD1 (5 bases). Germline CDR1 MDHEN, CDR2 SYDVKM. The CDR3 contains 13 residues. V lost 7 bases and J 1 base, leaving 7 bases between the germline ends. The CDR3 protein is CASTTGNTGELFF. CDR3 nucleotide sequence: TGTGCCAGCACCACAGGGAACACCGGGGAGCTGTTTTTT. The entire variable domain, with the rest obtained from reference TRBV28 and TRBJ2-2, is as follows: DVKVTQSSRYLVKRTGEKVFLECVQDMDHENMFWYRQDPGLGLRLIYFSYDVKMKEKGDIPEGYSVSREKKERFSLILESASTNQTSMYLCASTTGNTGELFFGEGSRLTVL.

This clone came up a few times. The chain carries TRBV18 and TRBJ2-1; tentatively, D is TRBD1 (7 bases). The V and J ends lost 4 bases and 7 bases respectively, with 11 bases between them. The CDR3 covers 13 residues. Germline V CDR1 and CDR2: KGHSH, LQKENI. The CDR3 bases are TGTGCCAGCTCACGGCAGGGGGGAAATGAGCAGTTCTTC. Protein: CASSRQGGNEQFF.

This clone was counted a few times. This chain connects TRBV5-1 to TRBJ2-2; D might be TRBD2 (6 bases). The V gene's germline CDR1 is SGHRS and CDR2 YFSETQ. Trimming shortened V by 4 bases and J by 7 bases, and 14 bases separated the two germline ends. The CDR3 spans 14 residues. The CDR3 is CASSPGGADGELFF. DNA for the CDR3: TGCGCCAGCAGCCCCGGAGGGGCGGACGGGGAGCTGTTTTTT.